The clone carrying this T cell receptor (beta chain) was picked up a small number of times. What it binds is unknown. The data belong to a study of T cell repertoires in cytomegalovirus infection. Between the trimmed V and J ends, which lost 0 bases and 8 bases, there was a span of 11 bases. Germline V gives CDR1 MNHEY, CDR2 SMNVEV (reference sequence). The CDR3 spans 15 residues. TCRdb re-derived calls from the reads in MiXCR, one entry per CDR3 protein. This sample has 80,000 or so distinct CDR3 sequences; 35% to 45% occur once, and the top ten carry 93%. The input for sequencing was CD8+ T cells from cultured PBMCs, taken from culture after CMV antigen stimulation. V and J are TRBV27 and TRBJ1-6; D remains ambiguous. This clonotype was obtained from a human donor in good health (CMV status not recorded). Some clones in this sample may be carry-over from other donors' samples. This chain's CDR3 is CASSLSRGVHSPLHF. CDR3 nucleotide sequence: TGTGCCAGCAGTTTATCTCGGGGTGTGCATTCACCCCTCCACTTT.